Below, 18 T cell receptor beta chains from the same sample are listed, as sequenced in a study of blood T cell repertoires in COVID-19. Assay: immunoSEQ multiplex PCR; the TCRdb copy retains only in-frame clones and omits some. The sample consists of hundreds of thousands of clones, roughly 84% of them appearing once. Sequencing was done on a sample of PBMCs or T cells enriched from blood (not recorded which). The receptors were gathered from a woman aged 30 to 39 who had recovered from COVID-19.

The CDR3 nucleotides read TGCGCCAGCAGCGGCGAAAGGGGCAAGGACACCGGGGAGCTGTTTTTT. This translates into CASSGERGKDTGELFF. The gene calls are TRBV23-1 and TRBJ2-2, with D tentatively TRBD1 (5 bases). TRBV23-1 is an ORF; its function is uncertain. This CDR3 region has 16 residues. With 6 bases removed from V and 3 bases from J, the gap between germline ends came to 17 bases.

The chain is built from TRBV4-1 and TRBJ2-7; D is possibly TRBD2 (6 bases). Germline V lookup: CDR1 MGHRA, CDR2 YSYEKL. The CDR3 covers 14 residues. V gave up 3 bases and J gave up 0 bases, with 9 bases separating them. Here the CDR3 reads CASSHRDFSYEQYF. The DNA of the CDR3 is TGCGCCAGCAGCCATAGGGACTTCTCCTACGAGCAGTACTTC.

The J gene is TRBJ2-4, the V gene TRBV6-5, with D unclear. Deletions cut 6 bases from V and 0 bases from J, with 9 bases between. This CDR3 contains 14 residues. The V gene's germline CDR1 is MNHEY and CDR2 SVGAGI. CDR3 nucleotides: TGTGCCAGCAGCTTAGCTATAGCCAAAAACATTCAGTACTTC. This translates into CASSLAIAKNIQYF.

In its sample, this clone was seen once. J is TRBJ1-2 and V is TRBV5-1; 7 positions match TRBD1. This CDR3 is 14 amino acids long. In germline, CDR1 is SGHRS, CDR2 YFSETQ. Trimming cost V 7 bases and J 8 bases; bases outside gene matches: 14. CDR3 bases: TGCGCCAGCGGCTCTGGGACAGCCTCTGGGGGCTACACCTTC. Its translation: CASGSGTASGGYTF.

This clone was seen only once. The rearrangement uses TRBV30 and TRBJ1-5; possibly TRBD1 for D (5 bases). The CDR3 extends over 15 amino acids. From germline, CDR1 is GTSNPN and CDR2 SVGIG (reference sequence). Trimming shortened V by 1 base and J by 9 bases, and 19 bases separated the two germline ends. CDR3 in DNA: TGTGCCTGGAGTGAGGCCCAGGCGGGGCTTTGGCCCCAGCATTTT. It is translated as CAWSEAQAGLWPQHF. Complete variable domain (other parts from reference TRBV30 and TRBJ1-5): SQTIHQWPATLVQPVGSPLSLECTVEGTSNPNLYWYRQAAGRGLQLLFYSVGIGQISSEVPQNLSASRPQDRQFILSSKKLLLSDSGFYLCAWSEAQAGLWPQHFGDGTRLSIL.

This clone was counted a single time. The chain is built from TRBV20-1 and TRBJ2-7; possibly TRBD1 for D (5 bases). Germline CDR1 DFQATT, CDR2 SNEGSKA (reference sequence). The CDR3 loop spans 17 amino acids. With 3 bases removed from V and 0 bases from J, the gap between germline ends came to 21 bases. CDR3 nucleotides: TGCAGTGCTAGTGGTCTTGGGGCCCTCATAAGCTCCTACGAGCAGTACTTC. This gives the protein CSASGLGALISSYEQYF.

This rearrangement joins TRBV29-1 to TRBJ2-3; D remains ambiguous. Per the germline V gene, CDR1 is SQVTM and CDR2 is ANQGSEA. The CDR3 totals 14 residues. Trimming removed 2 bases from V and 4 bases from J, with 13 bases in between. The CDR3 spells CSVESRGRADTQYF. The CDR3 nucleotides read TGCAGCGTTGAATCTCGCGGAAGAGCAGATACGCAGTATTTT.

The CDR3 here is CSARTGTSGLYEQYF. CDR3 sequence (DNA): TGCAGCGCCCGGACCGGGACTAGCGGGCTCTACGAGCAGTACTTC. The chain links TRBV29-1 to TRBJ2-7, with TRBD2 identical over 12 bases. The CDR3 has 15 amino acids. Germline values: CDR1 SQVTM, CDR2 ANQGSEA. The V segment lost 7 bases and the J segment 3 bases; nucleotides outside the gene matches: 10.

The chain employs TRBV4-1 and TRBJ2-7; 12 bases map to TRBD2. The CDR3 extends over 16 amino acids. After removal of 4 bases from V and 2 bases from J, the junction contained 6 bases not matched to a gene. Germline V lookup: CDR1 MGHRA, CDR2 YSYEKL. The CDR3 DNA sequence: TGCGCCAGCAGCCCACGCCCTAGCGGGAGGGCCTACGAGCAGTACTTC. Protein sequence: CASSPRPSGRAYEQYF.

The chain uses TRBV6-4 and TRBJ1-5; D might be TRBD1 (5 bases). Germline V lookup: CDR1 MRHNA, CDR2 SNTAGT. This CDR3 contains 13 residues. Trimming removed 3 bases at V and 7 bases at J, with 10 bases between. For the CDR3, the DNA is TGTGCCAGCAGTGAAGGGGTTCGACAGCCCCAGCATTTT. Translating it yields CASSEGVRQPQHF.

The chain joins TRBV3-1 (or the pseudogene TRBV3-2) to TRBJ1-2; D is unclear. V lost 6 bases, J lost 7 bases, and 12 bases lay in between. Germline V CDR1 and CDR2: LGHDT, YNNKEL (reference sequence). The CDR3 totals 12 residues. CDR3 region: CASSHGSGGYTF. CDR3 sequence (DNA): TGTGCCAGCAGTCATGGATCGGGTGGCTACACCTTC.

The gene calls are TRBV27 and TRBJ2-1; D remains unclear. V lost 3 bases and J lost 8, with 5 bases in between. CDR3 size: 11 residues. Germline V gene sequence: CDR1 MNHEY, CDR2 SMNVEV (reference sequence). CDR3: CASSFSDEQFF. The CDR3, as DNA: TGTGCCAGCAGTTTTTCGGATGAGCAGTTCTTC.

J is TRBJ1-6 and V is TRBV19; D possibly corresponds to TRBD1 (5 bases). V dropped 10 bases and J dropped 1 base, with 11 bases sitting between them. The germline CDR1 and CDR2 sequences are LNHDA and SQIVND (reference sequence). This CDR3 comprises 14 residues. The DNA for the CDR3 is TGTGCCACCAGACAGTCGTCCTATAATTCACCCCTCCACTTT. This translates into CATRQSSYNSPLHF.

The chain combines TRBV7-2 with TRBJ1-2; no definite D call. CDR1 and CDR2 from the germline V gene are SGHTA and FQGNSA. The CDR3 totals 13 residues. Trimming cost V 4 bases and J 8 bases, with 14 bases left between them. The CDR3 here is CASSSKKAGGYTF. Written as DNA, the CDR3 is TGTGCCAGCAGCTCAAAAAAGGCGGGGGGCTACACCTTC.

The chain is built from TRBV24-1 and TRBJ2-7, with TRBD1 identical over 9 bases. Unmatched junction bases numbered 15, after V lost 7 bases and J lost 6 bases. From germline, CDR1 is KGHDR and CDR2 SFDVKD. CDR3 length equals 16 residues. CDR3 sequence reads: CATRPPRDRVRREQYF. As DNA, the CDR3 is TGTGCCACCAGGCCCCCCCGGGACAGGGTCCGTCGCGAGCAGTACTTC.

The rearrangement links TRBV29-1 to TRBJ1-1; tentative D call: TRBD1 (6 bases). Looked up from germline, CDR1 is SQVTM and CDR2 is ANQGSEA. This CDR3 comprises 16 residues. Between the trimmed V and J ends, which lost 0 bases and 6 bases, there was a span of 20 bases. The CDR3 DNA reads as TGCAGCGTTGAAGATAGGGGGACGACCCACGGGTCTGAAGCTTTCTTT. Translation gives CSVEDRGTTHGSEAFF.

V is TRBV19 and J is TRBJ2-1, with 7 bases identical to TRBD2. Trimming removed 4 bases from V and 2 bases from J; junction bases left unmatched: 2. Germline CDR1 is LNHDA and CDR2 is SQIVND (reference sequence). The length of the CDR3 is 14 residues. The CDR3 DNA reads TGTGCCAGTAGTACGGGACTAACCTACAATGAGCAGTTCTTC. Translated, it gives CASSTGLTYNEQFF.

The chain couples TRBV14 to TRBJ1-5, with D uncertain. In germline, CDR1 is SGHDN, CDR2 FVKESK. There are 18 residues in the CDR3. The ends were cut back, 0 bases at V and 0 bases at J, with 15 bases in the middle. The CDR3 reads CASSQDVPRLDSNQPQHF. In DNA, the CDR3 is TGTGCCAGCAGCCAAGATGTCCCCAGGCTCGATAGCAATCAGCCCCAGCATTTT.